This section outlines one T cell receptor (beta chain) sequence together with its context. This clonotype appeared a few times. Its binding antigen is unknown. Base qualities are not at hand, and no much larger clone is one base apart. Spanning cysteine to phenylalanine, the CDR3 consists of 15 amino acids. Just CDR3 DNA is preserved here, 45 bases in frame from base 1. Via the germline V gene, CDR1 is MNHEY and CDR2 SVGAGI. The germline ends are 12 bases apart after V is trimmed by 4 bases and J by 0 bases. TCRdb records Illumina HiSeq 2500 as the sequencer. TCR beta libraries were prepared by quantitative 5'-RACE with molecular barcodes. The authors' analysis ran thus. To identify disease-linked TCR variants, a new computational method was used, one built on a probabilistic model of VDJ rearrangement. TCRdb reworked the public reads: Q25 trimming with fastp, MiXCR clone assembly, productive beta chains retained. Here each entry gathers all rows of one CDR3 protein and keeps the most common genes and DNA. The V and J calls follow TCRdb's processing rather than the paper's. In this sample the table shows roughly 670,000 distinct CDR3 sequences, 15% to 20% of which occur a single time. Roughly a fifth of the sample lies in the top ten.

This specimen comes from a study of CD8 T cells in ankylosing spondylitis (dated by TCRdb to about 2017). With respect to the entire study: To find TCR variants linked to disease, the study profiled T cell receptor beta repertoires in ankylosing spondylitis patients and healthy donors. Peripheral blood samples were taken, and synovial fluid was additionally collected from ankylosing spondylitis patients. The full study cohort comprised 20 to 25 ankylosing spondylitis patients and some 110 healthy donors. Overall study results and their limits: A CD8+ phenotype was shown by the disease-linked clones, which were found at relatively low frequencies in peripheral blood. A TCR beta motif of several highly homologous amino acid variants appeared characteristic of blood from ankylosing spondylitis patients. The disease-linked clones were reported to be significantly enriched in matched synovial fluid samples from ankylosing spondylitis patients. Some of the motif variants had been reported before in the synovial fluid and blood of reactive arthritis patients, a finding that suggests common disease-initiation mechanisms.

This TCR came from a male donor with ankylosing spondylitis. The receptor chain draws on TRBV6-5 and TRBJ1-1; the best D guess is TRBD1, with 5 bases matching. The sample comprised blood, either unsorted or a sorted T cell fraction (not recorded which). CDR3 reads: CASSSGRGVNTEAFF. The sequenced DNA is TGTGCCAGCAGTTCAGGGAGGGGCGTGAACACTGAAGCTTTCTTT.